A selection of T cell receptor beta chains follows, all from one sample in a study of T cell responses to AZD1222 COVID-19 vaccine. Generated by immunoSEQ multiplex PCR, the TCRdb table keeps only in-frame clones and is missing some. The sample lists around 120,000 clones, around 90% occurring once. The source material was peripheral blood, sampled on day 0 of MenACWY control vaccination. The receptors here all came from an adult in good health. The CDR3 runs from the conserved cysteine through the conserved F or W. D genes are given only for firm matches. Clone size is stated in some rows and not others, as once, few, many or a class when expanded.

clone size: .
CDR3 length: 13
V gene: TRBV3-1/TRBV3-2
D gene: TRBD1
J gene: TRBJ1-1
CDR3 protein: CASRRDRNTEAFF
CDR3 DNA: TGTGCCAGCAGGAGGGACAGAAACACTGAAGCTTTCTTT

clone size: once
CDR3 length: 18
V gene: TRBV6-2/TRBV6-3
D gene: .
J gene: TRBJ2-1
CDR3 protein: CASSYPRLAGKRHNEQFF
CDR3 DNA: TGTGCCAGCAGTTACCCTAGGCTGGCAGGGAAAAGACACAATGAGCAGTTCTTC

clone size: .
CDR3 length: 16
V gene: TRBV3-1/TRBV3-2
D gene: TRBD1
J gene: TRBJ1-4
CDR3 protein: CASSPGQGSTNEKLFF
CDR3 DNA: TGTGCCAGCAGCCCCGGACAGGGTTCAACTAATGAAAAACTGTTTTTT

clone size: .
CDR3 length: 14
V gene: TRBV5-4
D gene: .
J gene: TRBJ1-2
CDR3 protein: CASSLVGAVYGYTF
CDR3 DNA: TGTGCCAGCAGCTTGGTTGGGGCGGTCTATGGCTACACCTTC

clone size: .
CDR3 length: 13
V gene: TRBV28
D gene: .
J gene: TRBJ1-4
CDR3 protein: CASSSTNNEKLFF
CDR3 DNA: TGTGCCAGCAGTTCCACCAATAATGAAAAACTGTTTTTT

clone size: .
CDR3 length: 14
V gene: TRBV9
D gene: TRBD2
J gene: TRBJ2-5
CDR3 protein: CASSEGLAMETQYF
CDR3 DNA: TGTGCCAGCAGCGAAGGACTAGCGATGGAGACCCAGTACTTC

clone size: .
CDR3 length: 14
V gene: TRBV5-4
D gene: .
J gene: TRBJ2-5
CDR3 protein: CASTLYRDQETQYF
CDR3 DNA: TGTGCCAGCACCCTTTACAGGGACCAAGAGACCCAGTACTTC

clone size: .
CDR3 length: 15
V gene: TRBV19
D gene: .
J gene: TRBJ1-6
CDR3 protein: CASSKWQRENSPLHF
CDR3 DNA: TGTGCCAGTAGTAAATGGCAGCGCGAAAATTCACCCCTCCACTTT

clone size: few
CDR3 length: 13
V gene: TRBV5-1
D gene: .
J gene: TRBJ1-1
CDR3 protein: CASRGRLNTEAFF
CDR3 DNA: TGCGCCAGCAGAGGACGATTGAACACTGAAGCTTTCTTT

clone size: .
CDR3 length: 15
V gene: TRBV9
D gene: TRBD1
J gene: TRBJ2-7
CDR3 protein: CASSALGQGSDEQYF
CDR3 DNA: TGTGCCAGCAGCGCCCTAGGACAGGGGAGCGACGAGCAGTACTTC

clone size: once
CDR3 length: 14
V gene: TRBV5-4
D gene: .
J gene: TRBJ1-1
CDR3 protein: CASSLESTNTEAFF
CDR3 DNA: TGTGCCAGCAGCTTAGAATCTACGAACACTGAAGCTTTCTTT

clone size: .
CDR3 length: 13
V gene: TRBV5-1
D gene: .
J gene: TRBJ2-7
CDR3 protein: CASSLGPHYEQYF
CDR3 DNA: TGCGCCAGCAGCTTGGGGCCCCACTACGAGCAGTACTTC

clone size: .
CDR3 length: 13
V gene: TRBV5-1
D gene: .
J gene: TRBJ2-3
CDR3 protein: CASSYAGTDTQYF
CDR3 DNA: TGCGCCAGCAGCTACGCCGGCACAGATACGCAGTATTTT

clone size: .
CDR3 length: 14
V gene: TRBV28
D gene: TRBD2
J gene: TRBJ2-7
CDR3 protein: CASCRTSGIYEQYF
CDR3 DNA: TGTGCCAGCTGCAGGACTAGCGGGATTTACGAGCAGTACTTC

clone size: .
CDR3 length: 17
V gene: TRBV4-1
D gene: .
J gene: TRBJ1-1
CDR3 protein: CASSQRVGRLMNTEAFF
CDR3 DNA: TGCGCCAGCAGCCAGAGGGTAGGACGGCTGATGAACACTGAAGCTTTCTTT

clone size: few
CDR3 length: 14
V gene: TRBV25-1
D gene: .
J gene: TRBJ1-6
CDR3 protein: CASSLPRGGSPLHF
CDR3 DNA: TGTGCCAGCAGTTTACCGAGGGGGGGTTCACCCCTCCACTTT

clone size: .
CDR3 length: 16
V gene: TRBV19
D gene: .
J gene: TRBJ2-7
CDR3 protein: CASSMDAGGITYEQYF
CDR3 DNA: TGTGCCAGTAGTATGGATGCGGGCGGCATAACCTACGAGCAGTACTTC

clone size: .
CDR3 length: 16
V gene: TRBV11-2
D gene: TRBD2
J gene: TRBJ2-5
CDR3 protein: CASSSIAGGPRETQYF
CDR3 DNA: TGTGCCAGCAGCTCGATAGCGGGAGGGCCTAGGGAGACCCAGTACTTC

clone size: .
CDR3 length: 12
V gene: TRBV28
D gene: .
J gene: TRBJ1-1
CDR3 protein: CASQGWDTEAFF
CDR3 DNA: TGTGCCAGCCAAGGGTGGGACACTGAAGCTTTCTTT

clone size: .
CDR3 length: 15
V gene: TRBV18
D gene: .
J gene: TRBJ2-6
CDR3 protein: CASSAQGTGANVLTF
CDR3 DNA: TGTGCCAGCTCAGCTCAGGGGACTGGGGCCAACGTCCTGACTTTC

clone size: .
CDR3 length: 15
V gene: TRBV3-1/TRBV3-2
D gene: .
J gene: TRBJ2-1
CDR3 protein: CASSQDSVRAGEQFF
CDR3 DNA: TGTGCCAGCAGCCAAGATTCCGTCCGAGCGGGTGAGCAGTTCTTC

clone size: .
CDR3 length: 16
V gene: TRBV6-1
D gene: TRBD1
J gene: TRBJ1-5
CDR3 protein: CASSGRTGGSNQPQHF
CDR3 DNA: TGTGCCAGCAGTGGGAGGACAGGGGGTAGCAATCAGCCCCAGCATTTT

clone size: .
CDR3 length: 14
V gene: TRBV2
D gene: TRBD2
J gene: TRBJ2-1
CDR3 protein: CASSLAGVFNEQFF
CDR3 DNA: TGTGCCAGCAGTTTAGCGGGAGTATTCAATGAGCAGTTCTTC

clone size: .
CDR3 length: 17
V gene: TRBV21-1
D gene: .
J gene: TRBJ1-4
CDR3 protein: CASSKEGGGETNEKLFF
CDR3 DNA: TGTGCCAGCAGCAAAGAAGGGGGGGGCGAGACTAATGAAAAACTGTTTTTT

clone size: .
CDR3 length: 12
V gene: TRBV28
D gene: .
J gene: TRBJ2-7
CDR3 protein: CASSLLRDEQYF
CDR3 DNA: TGTGCCAGCAGTTTGTTGCGGGACGAGCAGTACTTC

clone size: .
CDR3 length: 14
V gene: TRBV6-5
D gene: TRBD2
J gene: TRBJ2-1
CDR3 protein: CASRGVAGGNEQFF
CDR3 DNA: TGTGCCAGCAGGGGGGTAGCGGGCGGGAATGAGCAGTTCTTC

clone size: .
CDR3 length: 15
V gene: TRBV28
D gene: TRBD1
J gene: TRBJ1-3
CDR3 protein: CASSFGDSSGNTIYF
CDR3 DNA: TGTGCCAGCAGTTTTGGGGACAGCTCTGGAAACACCATATATTTT

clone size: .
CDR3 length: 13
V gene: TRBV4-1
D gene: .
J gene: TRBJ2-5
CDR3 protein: CASSLGTQETQYF
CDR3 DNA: TGCGCCAGCAGCCTGGGAACCCAAGAGACCCAGTACTTC

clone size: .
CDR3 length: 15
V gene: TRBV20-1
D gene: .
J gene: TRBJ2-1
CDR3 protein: CSASVGGRTYNEQFF
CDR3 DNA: TGCAGTGCTAGTGTCGGGGGCCGAACCTACAATGAGCAGTTCTTC

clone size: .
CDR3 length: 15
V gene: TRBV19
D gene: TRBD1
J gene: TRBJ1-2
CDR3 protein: CASTERDRVTYGYTF
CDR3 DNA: TGTGCCAGCACGGAGCGGGACAGGGTAACCTATGGCTACACCTTC

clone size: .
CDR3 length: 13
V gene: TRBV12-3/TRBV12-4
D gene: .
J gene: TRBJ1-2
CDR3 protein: CASSFWGRGGYTF
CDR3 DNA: TGTGCCAGCAGTTTCTGGGGAAGGGGGGGCTACACCTTC

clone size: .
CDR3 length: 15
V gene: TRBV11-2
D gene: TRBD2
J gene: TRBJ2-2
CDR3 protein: CASSLRGRAGGELFF
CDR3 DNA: TGTGCCAGCAGCTTGCGCGGGAGGGCCGGCGGGGAGCTGTTTTTT

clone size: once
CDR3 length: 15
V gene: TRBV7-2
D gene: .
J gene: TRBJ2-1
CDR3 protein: CASSSRDGELHEQFF
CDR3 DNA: TGTGCCAGCAGCTCCCGGGACGGGGAGTTGCATGAGCAGTTCTTC

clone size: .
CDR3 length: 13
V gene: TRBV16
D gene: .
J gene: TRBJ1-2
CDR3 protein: CASSQLGAGNFAF
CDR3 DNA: TGTGCCAGCAGCCAACTTGGCGCGGGCAATTTTGCCTTC

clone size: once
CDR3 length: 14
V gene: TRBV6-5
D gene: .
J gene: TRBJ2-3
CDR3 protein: CASRGKWDTDTQYF
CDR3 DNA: TGTGCCAGCAGGGGTAAATGGGACACAGATACGCAGTATTTT

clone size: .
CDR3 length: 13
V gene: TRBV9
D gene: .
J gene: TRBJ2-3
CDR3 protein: CASSAETPDTQYF
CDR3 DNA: TGTGCCAGCAGCGCCGAGACCCCAGATACGCAGTATTTT

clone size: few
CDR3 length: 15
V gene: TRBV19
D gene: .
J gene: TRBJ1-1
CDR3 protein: CASSIVRRLNTEAFF
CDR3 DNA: TGTGCCAGTAGTATAGTACGGCGGTTGAACACTGAAGCTTTCTTT

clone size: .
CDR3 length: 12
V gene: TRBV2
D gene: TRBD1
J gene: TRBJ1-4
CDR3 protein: CARGQGNEKLFF
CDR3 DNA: TGTGCCAGAGGACAGGGTAATGAAAAACTGTTTTTT

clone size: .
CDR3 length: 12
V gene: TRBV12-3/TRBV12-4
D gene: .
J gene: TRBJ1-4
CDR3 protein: CASSLLGEKLFF
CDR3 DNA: TGTGCCAGCAGTTTATTGGGTGAAAAACTGTTTTTT

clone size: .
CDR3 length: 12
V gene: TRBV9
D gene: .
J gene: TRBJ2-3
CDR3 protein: CASSVGGDTQYF
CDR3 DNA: TGTGCCAGCAGCGTAGGAGGAGATACGCAGTATTTT

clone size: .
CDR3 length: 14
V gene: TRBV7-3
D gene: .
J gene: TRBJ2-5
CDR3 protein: CASSLSRAGETQYF
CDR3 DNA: TGTGCCAGCAGCTTGAGCAGGGCGGGCGAGACCCAGTACTTC

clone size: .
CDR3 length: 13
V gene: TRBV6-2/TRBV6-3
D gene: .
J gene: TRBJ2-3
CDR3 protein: CASSLVRGDTQYF
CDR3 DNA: TGTGCCAGCAGCCTAGTGAGGGGAGATACGCAGTATTTT

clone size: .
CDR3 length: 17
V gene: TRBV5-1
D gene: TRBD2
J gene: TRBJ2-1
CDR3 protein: CASSLVGLAGVRNEQFF
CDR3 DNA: TGCGCCAGCAGCTTGGTCGGACTAGCGGGAGTGCGGAATGAGCAGTTCTTC

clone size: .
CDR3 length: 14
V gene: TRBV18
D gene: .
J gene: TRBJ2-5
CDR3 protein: CASSPSGRDETQYF
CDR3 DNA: TGTGCCAGCTCACCCTCGGGGCGGGATGAGACCCAGTACTTC

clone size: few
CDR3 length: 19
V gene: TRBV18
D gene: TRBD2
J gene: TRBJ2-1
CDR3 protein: CASSPRLGTSGVPDNEQFF
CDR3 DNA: TGTGCCAGCTCCCCACGACTCGGGACTAGCGGGGTTCCTGACAATGAGCAGTTCTTC

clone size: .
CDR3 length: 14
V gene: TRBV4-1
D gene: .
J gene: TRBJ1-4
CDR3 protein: CASSQADWDIELFF
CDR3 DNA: TGCGCCAGCAGCCAAGCTGATTGGGACATCGAACTGTTTTTT

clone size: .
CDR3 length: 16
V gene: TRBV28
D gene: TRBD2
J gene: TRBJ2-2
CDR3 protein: CASSLPSGMATGELFF
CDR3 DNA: TGTGCCAGCAGCCTCCCTAGCGGGATGGCCACCGGGGAGCTGTTTTTT

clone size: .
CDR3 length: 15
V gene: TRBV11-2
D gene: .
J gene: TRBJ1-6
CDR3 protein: CASSPDGRGFSPLHF
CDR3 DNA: TGTGCCAGCAGCCCAGACGGGAGGGGGTTCTCACCCCTCCACTTT

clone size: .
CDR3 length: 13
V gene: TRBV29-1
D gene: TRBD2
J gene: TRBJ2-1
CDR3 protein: CSVGLAGRNEQFF
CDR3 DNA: TGCAGCGTTGGGCTAGCGGGAAGGAATGAGCAGTTCTTC

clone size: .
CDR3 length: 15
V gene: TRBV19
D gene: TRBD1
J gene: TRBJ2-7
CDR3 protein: CASSLGTGNLYEQYF
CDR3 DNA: TGTGCCAGTAGTTTGGGGACAGGGAATCTGTACGAGCAGTACTTC

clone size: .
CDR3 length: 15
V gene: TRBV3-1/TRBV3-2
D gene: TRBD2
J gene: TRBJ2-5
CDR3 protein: CASSQGTSGRKTQYF
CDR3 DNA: TGTGCCAGCAGCCAAGGGACTAGCGGGAGAAAGACCCAGTACTTC

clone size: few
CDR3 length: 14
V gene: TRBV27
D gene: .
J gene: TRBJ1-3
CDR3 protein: CASRQQGAGNTIYF
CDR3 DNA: TGTGCCAGCAGGCAACAGGGCGCTGGAAACACCATATATTTT

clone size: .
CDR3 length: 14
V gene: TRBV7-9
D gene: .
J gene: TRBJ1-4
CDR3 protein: CASTGKTGNEKLFF
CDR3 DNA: TGTGCCAGCACGGGAAAAACGGGTAATGAAAAACTGTTTTTT